The rows below give T cell receptor beta chains drawn from one sample of a study of blood T cell repertoires in COVID-19. The data were produced by immunoSEQ multiplex PCR, yet TCRdb's version contains in-frame clones alone and is incomplete. The table has about 200,000 clones, about 83% seen once. Sequenced input: peripheral blood. Receptor source: a woman aged 70-85 years with active or convalescent COVID-19. Each CDR3 is given with its conserved first and last residue. The D gene is left open where the match is weak. Clone size is shown for a subset of rows, as once, few, many or a class of expanded clone.

TRBV7-2	.	TRBJ2-3	.	CASSTNTDTQYF	TGTGCCAGCAGCACTAACACAGATACGCAGTATTTT
TRBV28	.	TRBJ1-2	.	CASSPSYYGYTF	TGTGCCAGCAGTCCTTCGTACTATGGCTACACCTTC
TRBV20-1	.	TRBJ2-3	.	CSASDVTRKGTDTQYF	TGCAGTGCTAGTGACGTGACTAGAAAGGGGACAGATACGCAGTATTTT
TRBV18	TRBD1	TRBJ2-2	.	CASSLQGAQNTGELFF	TGTGCCAGCTCCCTACAGGGGGCACAGAACACCGGGGAGCTGTTTTTT
TRBV24-1	TRBD1	TRBJ1-5	.	CATTYPGTGGFHIGPYSNQPQHF	TGTGCCACCACCTACCCCGGGACAGGGGGCTTTCACATTGGACCGTATAGCAATCAGCCCCAGCATTTT
TRBV20-1	TRBD1	TRBJ2-7	.	CSASGPGQGKYEQYF	TGCAGTGCTAGTGGGCCGGGACAGGGGAAATACGAGCAGTACTTC
TRBV5-1	.	TRBJ2-7	.	CASSFDSLSSYEQYF	TGCGCCAGCAGCTTTGACAGTCTGAGCTCCTACGAGCAGTACTTC
TRBV13	TRBD2	TRBJ2-3	once	CASSTRLAGGDTQYF	TGTGCCAGCAGCACCCGACTAGCGGGAGGAGATACGCAGTATTTT
TRBV14	.	TRBJ1-3	.	CASSPSGGVRTGNTIYF	TGTGCCAGCAGCCCCTCCGGGGGGGTTCGAACTGGAAACACCATATATTTT
TRBV14	.	TRBJ1-6	.	CASSEDLGPPLHF	TGTGCCAGCAGCGAAGACCTTGGGCCTCCCCTCCACTTT
TRBV6-5	.	TRBJ2-1	.	CASSYSSMRNDEQFF	TGTGCCAGCAGTTACTCGTCGATGAGAAACGATGAGCAGTTCTTC
TRBV5-1	TRBD2	TRBJ2-3	.	CASSLIAGGPTDTQYF	TGCGCCAGCAGCCTTATAGCGGGAGGGCCGACAGATACGCAGTATTTT
TRBV11-2	.	TRBJ2-7	.	CASSLDQSSYEQYF	TGTGCCAGCAGCTTAGACCAGTCCTCCTACGAGCAGTACTTC
TRBV21-1	.	TRBJ2-5	.	CASSDRLAGGPRLETQYF	TGTGCCAGCAGCGACCGACTAGCGGGAGGGCCGAGGCTGGAGACCCAGTACTTC
TRBV6-5	TRBD1	TRBJ1-4	.	CASSLTGGNEKLFF	TGTGCCAGCAGCCTGACAGGGGGAAATGAAAAACTGTTTTTT
TRBV20-1	.	TRBJ2-2	.	CSASRSTGGELFF	TGCAGTGCTAGTCGCTCTACGGGCGGGGAGCTGTTTTTT
TRBV29-1	TRBD1	TRBJ2-6	.	CSVYRTGLTGANVLTF	TGCAGCGTATACAGGACAGGGCTTACTGGGGCCAACGTCCTGACTTTC
TRBV6-1	.	TRBJ2-3	.	CASSEAGRARYF	TGTGCCAGCAGTGAAGCGGGCAGGGCCAGGTATTTT
TRBV18	TRBD2	TRBJ2-1	.	CASSPYSGRGGDEQFF	TGTGCCAGCTCCCCCTATAGCGGGAGGGGAGGCGATGAGCAGTTCTTC
TRBV4-1	.	TRBJ2-3	.	CASSKSGVSTDTQYF	TGCGCCAGCAGCAAGTCCGGGGTAAGCACAGATACGCAGTATTTT
TRBV19	TRBD1	TRBJ1-4	.	CATYRGYGEKLFF	TGTGCCACTTACAGGGGCTATGGAGAAAAACTGTTTTTT
TRBV27	TRBD1	TRBJ2-5	.	CASSSPGTGKETQYF	TGTGCCAGCAGCTCGCCAGGGACAGGAAAAGAGACCCAGTACTTC
TRBV6-2/TRBV6-3	.	TRBJ1-3	.	CASSRGVSGNTIYF	TGTGCCAGCAGCCGCGGGGTGTCTGGAAACACCATATATTTT
TRBV9	.	TRBJ2-7	.	CASSVVERDDGGRTHEQYF	TGTGCCAGCAGCGTAGTTGAGAGGGATGACGGGGGGCGAACCCACGAGCAGTACTTC
TRBV5-1	.	TRBJ2-2	.	CASSNGGRAGELFF	TGCGCCAGCAGCAACGGAGGACGTGCGGGGGAGCTGTTTTTT
TRBV11-2	.	TRBJ1-1	.	CASSLDGALMNTEAFF	TGTGCCAGCAGCTTAGACGGAGCTCTCATGAACACTGAAGCTTTCTTT
TRBV19	TRBD1	TRBJ1-5	.	CASSITGQVGPSLWPQHF	TGTGCCAGTAGTATAACTGGACAGGTTGGCCCTAGTTTGTGGCCCCAGCATTTT
TRBV29-1	TRBD1	TRBJ1-3	few	CSVEGTGVGNTIYF	TGCAGCGTTGAAGGGACAGGGGTTGGAAACACCATATATTTT
TRBV5-6	.	TRBJ2-5	once	CASSFGGQPLQETQYF	TGTGCCAGCAGCTTCGGAGGACAGCCCCTCCAAGAGACCCAGTACTTC
TRBV5-5	.	TRBJ1-1	.	CASSLISGSTEAFF	TGTGCCAGCAGCTTGATCTCCGGGAGCACTGAAGCTTTCTTT
TRBV2	.	TRBJ2-1	.	CASIPSVGNEQFF	TGTGCCAGCATCCCTAGCGTCGGCAATGAGCAGTTCTTC
TRBV24-1	.	TRBJ2-2	.	CATSDLSAGELFF	TGTGCCACCAGTGATTTGAGCGCCGGGGAGCTGTTTTTT
TRBV6-6	.	TRBJ1-1	once	CASSYSRPRMNTEAFF	TGTGCCAGCAGTTACTCACGTCCCAGGATGAACACTGAAGCTTTCTTT
TRBV30	TRBD2	TRBJ2-1	.	CASKRGGGSSEQFF	TGTGCCTCAAAACGCGGGGGAGGATCTAGTGAGCAGTTCTTC
TRBV28	TRBD1	TRBJ2-1	few	CASSPPGGQGFF	TGTGCCAGCAGTCCCCCAGGGGGACAGGGTTTCTTC
TRBV5-4	TRBD1	TRBJ2-5	few	CASSLDRQGRGETQYF	TGTGCCAGCAGCTTGGACCGACAGGGGAGAGGGGAGACCCAGTACTTC
TRBV2	.	TRBJ2-3	once	CASSSGQGGDRDTQYF	TGTGCCAGCAGTAGCGGACAGGGAGGGGATAGAGATACGCAGTATTTT
TRBV3-1/TRBV3-2	.	TRBJ2-3	.	CASSQDGGPTDTQYF	TGTGCCAGCAGCCAAGATGGAGGGCCGACAGATACGCAGTATTTT
TRBV7-9	TRBD2	TRBJ2-1	.	CASSLGLSSPLVGEQFF	TGTGCCAGCAGCTTGGGACTATCTTCGCCGCTTGTGGGTGAGCAGTTCTTC
TRBV18	.	TRBJ2-7	once	CASSPPGQNYEQYF	TGTGCCAGCTCACCACCCGGACAGAACTACGAGCAGTACTTC
TRBV15	.	TRBJ1-3	.	CATSRERYSGNTIYF	TGTGCCACCAGCAGAGAACGCTACTCTGGAAACACCATATATTTT
TRBV4-2	TRBD2	TRBJ2-5	.	CASSQGTSGRGRKRETQYF	TGTGCCAGCAGCCAAGGGACTAGCGGGAGAGGTCGTAAGAGAGAGACCCAGTACTTC
TRBV6-5	TRBD1	TRBJ1-2	few	CASSPKGQGIYGYTF	TGTGCCAGCAGTCCCAAGGGACAGGGTATCTATGGCTACACCTTC